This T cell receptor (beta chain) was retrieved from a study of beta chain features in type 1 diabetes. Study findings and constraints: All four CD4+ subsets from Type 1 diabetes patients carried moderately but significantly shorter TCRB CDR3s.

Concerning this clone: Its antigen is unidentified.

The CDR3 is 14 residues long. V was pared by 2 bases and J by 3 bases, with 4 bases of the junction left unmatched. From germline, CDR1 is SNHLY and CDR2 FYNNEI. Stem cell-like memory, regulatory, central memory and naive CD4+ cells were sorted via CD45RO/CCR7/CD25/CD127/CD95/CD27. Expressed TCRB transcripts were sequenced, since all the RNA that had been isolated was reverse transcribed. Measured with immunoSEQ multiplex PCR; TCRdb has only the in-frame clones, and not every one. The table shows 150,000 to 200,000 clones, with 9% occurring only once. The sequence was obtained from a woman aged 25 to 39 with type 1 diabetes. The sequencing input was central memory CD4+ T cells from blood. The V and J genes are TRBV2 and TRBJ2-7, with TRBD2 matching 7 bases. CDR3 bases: TGTGCCAGCAGTGAACAGGGAGGGAACTACGAGCAGTACTTC. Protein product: CASSEQGGNYEQYF.